The clone carrying this TCR beta chain was seen ten or more times. Its cognate antigen is unknown. V lost 6 bases, J lost 6 bases, and 18 bases lay in between. The CDR3 spans 14 residues. Germline CDR1 and CDR2: DFQATT and SNEGSKA (reference sequence). This entry is derived from a study of early T cells in non-severe SARS-CoV-2 infection. Looking at the study overall: Unsorted whole blood bulk RNA was sequenced, with unpaired chains.

Study-wide results and caveats: VDJdb-based matching was biased toward anti-spike CD8 responses and missed private and CD4 specificities.

Individual cDNA molecules received unique molecular identifiers. TCRdb re-derived calls from the 5' RACE reads in MiXCR, one entry per CDR3 protein. The data contain about 33,000 distinct CDR3 sequences, 5% of them singletons. This chain joins TRBV20-1 and TRBJ1-5; tentatively, D is TRBD1 (6 bases). The origin of this receptor is an adult who was a healthcare worker with PCR-confirmed SARS-CoV-2 infection or an uninfected control (not recorded which). The sequenced material came from whole blood. The CDR3 DNA reads TGCAGTGCACGCTCGCACAGGGAGACTCAGCCCCAGCATTTT. Its protein is CSARSHRETQPQHF.